This T cell receptor (beta chain) is drawn from a study of blood T cell repertoires in COVID-19. The ends lost 5 bases at V and 0 bases at J; junction bases unmatched: 1. This CDR3 contains 14 residues. Germline-derived CDR1 and CDR2 are GTSNPN and SVGIG (reference sequence). Per the original data handling: It was from reference gene primer amplification that nucleated cell counts were estimated. The protocol was immunoSEQ multiplex PCR, while the TCRdb copy is restricted to in-frame clones and leaves out a portion. V and J calls and clone size come straight from that table; D and trimming were deduced from the DNA. The sample shows roughly 300,000 clones, around 86% of them seen only once.

The chain joins TRBV30 to TRBJ1-5, with 10 nucleotides matching TRBD1. The specimen was peripheral blood. The source is an older woman with active or convalescent COVID-19. Here the CDR3 reads CAWDRGRSNQPQHF. The CDR3 DNA sequence: TGTGCCTGGGACAGGGGGCGTAGCAATCAGCCCCAGCATTTT.